The clone carrying this TCR beta chain was detected a few times. Antigen unknown. The source of the sample is a study of blood T cells in healthy people across ages. As for the study in general: Through template switching, about one barcoded beta molecule was captured per two T cells, as measured in model experiments. Study-wide results and limits: The study found TCR beta diversity correlated strongly with naive T cell percentage.

The authors ran a second PCR of 7 to 11 cycles using a sample-barcoded 5' primer and a J-beta primer mix. Every single cDNA molecule received a tag from a template-switch adaptor with 12 random nucleotides. Each CDR3 protein gets one entry after TCRdb re-called the 5' RACE reads with MiXCR. The table lists 1.5 million or so distinct CDR3 sequences, 35% to 45% of them singletons. Peripheral blood from each donor was collected in a volume of about 10 milliliters. Trimming shortened V by 10 bases and J by 1 base, and 17 bases separated the two germline ends. CDR1 is MNHEY and CDR2 is SVGEGT in the germline V gene. CDR3 size: 15 residues.

The sequence was obtained from a woman between 18 and 29 years old in good health. The chain uses TRBV6-2 or TRBV6-3 and TRBJ2-1, with a weak D call TRBD2 (5 bases). Sequencing was carried out using blood. The CDR3 reads CATMGSARSYNEQFF. CDR3 coding DNA: TGTGCCACCATGGGGAGTGCCAGGTCCTACAATGAGCAGTTCTTC.